These T cell receptor beta chains were read from a single sample in a study of T-cell reconstitution after alpha-beta-depleted transplantation in children. TCRdb fed the PCR reads into MiXCR, producing one record per CDR3 protein. The sample records 90,000 to 130,000 distinct CDR3 sequences, approximately 6.9% being singletons. This specimen consisted of PBMCs, mostly from graft donor cells, obtained 360 days after TCRalphabeta/CD19-depleted stem cell transplant. The receptors here all came from a male patient between 2 and 9 years old who had a stem cell transplant for acute lymphoblastic leukemia, so the T cells may come from the graft donor. The CDR3 runs from the conserved cysteine through the conserved F or W. The D gene is left open where the match is weak. Only some rows state a clone size, as once, few, many or a class for expanded clones.

TRBV27,TRBD1,many,TRBJ1-1,TGTGCCAGCAGTTTGGGACAGGGATACACTGAAGCTTTCTTT,CASSLGQGYTEAFF
TRBV5-1,TRBD2,many,TRBJ2-1,TGCGCCAGCAGCTTGGAGGCGGGAGGGCCCGGTGAGCAGTTCTTC,CASSLEAGGPGEQFF
TRBV5-1,NA,NA,TRBJ1-6,TGCGCCAGCAGCCAAACACCGAGCTCCTATAATTCACCCCTCCACTTT,CASSQTPSSYNSPLHF
TRBV29-1,NA,many,TRBJ2-5,TGCAGCGTTGAAGAAGAGACCCAGTACTTC,CSVEEETQYF
TRBV2,NA,many,TRBJ2-3,TGTGCCAGTCCTAGACCACAAGATACGCAGTATTTT,CASPRPQDTQYF
TRBV29-1,NA,many,TRBJ2-7,TGCAGCGTTGAAAGCGGACCCTATTACGAGCAGTACTTC,CSVESGPYYEQYF
TRBV6-1,TRBD1,few,TRBJ2-3,TGTGCCAGCAGCCAAAGGGGACAGGGGATGGGCACAGATACGCAGTATTTT,CASSQRGQGMGTDTQYF
TRBV6-2/TRBV6-3,TRBD2,many,TRBJ2-3,TGTGCCAGCAGTTACTTACTAGCGGGCAGGGATACGCAGTATTTT,CASSYLLAGRDTQYF
TRBV18,NA,NA,TRBJ2-1,TGTGCCAGCTCACCGCCGGGACTGAAGTACAATGAGCAGTTCTTC,CASSPPGLKYNEQFF
TRBV19,NA,NA,TRBJ2-2,TGTGCCAGTAGTACCCAGGATTGGGAGCTGTTTTTT,CASSTQDWELFF
TRBV29-1,NA,many,TRBJ2-7,TGCAGCGTTGAAGATCGACAGGACTACGAGCAGTACTTC,CSVEDRQDYEQYF
TRBV7-8,TRBD1,many,TRBJ1-5,TGTGCCAGCAGCTTAAGGACAGGGGGCGGGGGTCAGCCCCAGCATTTT,CASSLRTGGGGQPQHF
TRBV24-1,NA,many,TRBJ2-7,TGTGCCACCAGTGACAGGGGGAGGTCGGACGAGCAGTACTTC,CATSDRGRSDEQYF
TRBV21-1,NA,NA,TRBJ2-1,TGTGCCAGCAGCAAACTCCCGGGGTGGGGCTCCTACAATGAGCAGTTCTTC,CASSKLPGWGSYNEQFF
TRBV4-1,NA,many,TRBJ2-1,TGCGCCAGCAGCCAAGATCGGACGGTCCACGAGCAGTTCTTC,CASSQDRTVHEQFF
TRBV2,TRBD2,many,TRBJ2-7,TGTGCCAGCAGGCCCCTAGGACTAGCGGCCTCCTACGAGCAGTACTTC,CASRPLGLAASYEQYF
TRBV9,NA,NA,TRBJ2-4,TGTGCCAGCAGCTTGTCGGGGCTAGCCAAAAACATTCAGTACTTC,CASSLSGLAKNIQYF
TRBV7-9,NA,many,TRBJ2-3,TGTGCCAGCAGCGCATCAGGGAGCACAGATACGCAGTATTTT,CASSASGSTDTQYF
TRBV6-5,NA,many,TRBJ2-6,TGTGCCAGCCTTTCTGGGGCCAACGTCCTGACTTTC,CASLSGANVLTF
TRBV7-9,TRBD1,many,TRBJ2-4,TGTGCCAGCACGACCGGGACAGGGGAGAACATTCAGTACTTC,CASTTGTGENIQYF
TRBV7-7,NA,many,TRBJ2-3,TGTGCTAGCAGCTCACAGACTAGAGGCACGCAGTATTTT,CASSSQTRGTQYF
TRBV7-9,TRBD1,many,TRBJ1-2,TGTGCCAGCAGCTTAGACAGGGGAAGTCATGGCTACACCTTC,CASSLDRGSHGYTF
TRBV4-3,TRBD2,many,TRBJ2-5,TGCGCCAGCAGCCAAGATCTTATGGGAGGGGAGACCCAGTACTTC,CASSQDLMGGETQYF
TRBV7-2,NA,few,TRBJ2-5,TGTGCCAGCAGCTTAATCAAGCGGGCAACGGGAGAGACCCAGTACTTC,CASSLIKRATGETQYF
TRBV7-8,NA,few,TRBJ2-7,TGTGCCAGCAGCTTAGGTTCCGGGCAGTCCGGGCGCGAGCAGTACTTC,CASSLGSGQSGREQYF
TRBV10-3,NA,many,TRBJ2-2,TGTGCCATCAGTGAGCTGCCCAACACCGGGGAGCTGTTTTTT,CAISELPNTGELFF
TRBV20-1,NA,few,TRBJ2-2,TGCAGTGCTAGAGCCGTAGGTAGAGGGCGCACCGGGGAGCTGTTTTTT,CSARAVGRGRTGELFF
TRBV10-3,TRBD1,many,TRBJ2-5,TGTGCCATTTGGGACAGGGGAGGGGAGACCCAGTACTTC,CAIWDRGGETQYF
TRBV9,NA,NA,TRBJ1-1,TGTGCCAGCAGCGTCCGAGGGACGGGAACGAACACTGAAGCTTTCTTT,CASSVRGTGTNTEAFF
TRBV28,NA,NA,TRBJ2-7,TGTGCCAGCAGGCCCCCTTACTCCTACGAGCAGTACTTC,CASRPPYSYEQYF
TRBV12-3/TRBV12-4,NA,many,TRBJ2-3,TGTGCCAGCAGTCCCAGTGTAGATACGCAGTATTTT,CASSPSVDTQYF
TRBV6-5,NA,few,TRBJ1-2,TGTGCCAGCAGTTACTCCATAAATAAAGCCTATGGCTACACCTTC,CASSYSINKAYGYTF
TRBV5-6,NA,NA,TRBJ2-7,TGTGCCAGCAGCTTGGCCGGGCGCCTAACCTACGAGCAGTACTTC,CASSLAGRLTYEQYF
TRBV19,TRBD1,once,TRBJ1-5,TGTGCCAGTAGTATTGACCCGGGACAGCAGCCCCAGCATTTT,CASSIDPGQQPQHF
TRBV28,NA,few,TRBJ2-7,TGTGCCACCCAAGAAGGGTACGAGCAGTACTTC,CATQEGYEQYF